A single sample is the source of the 10 T cell receptor beta chains below, sequenced in a study of blood T cell repertoires in COVID-19. TCRdb's table, derived via immunoSEQ multiplex PCR, lists solely in-frame clones and lacks some. The sample lists approximately 440,000 clones, about 91% occurring once. Sequenced sample: peripheral blood. The receptor set was obtained from a woman in her 50s with COVID-19, enrolled during active disease.

This chain connects TRBV30 to TRBJ2-7; D uncertain. Germline CDR1 and CDR2: GTSNPN and SVGIG (reference sequence). This CDR3 contains 13 residues. With 2 bases removed from V and 3 bases from J, the gap between germline ends came to 11 bases. CDR3 region: CAWSPQVSYEQYF. The CDR3 DNA sequence: TGTGCCTGGAGTCCCCAGGTTAGCTACGAGCAGTACTTC.

This rearrangement joins TRBV5-1 to TRBJ1-2, with 8 bases that match TRBD1. There are 14 residues in the CDR3. Germline V gene sequence: CDR1 SGHRS, CDR2 YFSETQ. V lost 3 bases, J lost 4 bases, and 5 bases stayed unmatched. The CDR3 here is CASSWETGVYGYTF. CDR3 coding DNA: TGCGCCAGCAGCTGGGAGACAGGGGTCTATGGCTACACCTTC.

V usage is TRBV2 and J usage is TRBJ1-6, with D hard to call. The CDR3 runs to 15 residues. V gave up 0 bases and J gave up 9 bases, with 12 bases separating them. Germline V gene sequence: CDR1 SNHLY, CDR2 FYNNEI. In nucleotides, the CDR3 is TGTGCCAGCAGTGAAGCCCCAGGCTTGAGTTCACCCCTCCACTTT. Its protein is CASSEAPGLSSPLHF.

As regards this clone: Distinct nucleotide sequences in the sample also encode this CDR3. V usage is TRBV5-1 and J usage is TRBJ2-7; possibly TRBD1 for D (5 bases). The CDR3 length is 14 residues. The germline V and J ends were trimmed by 1 base and 0 bases, with 8 bases remaining between them. The germline V gene encodes CDR1 SGHRS and CDR2 YFSETQ. The CDR3 DNA reads as TGCGCCAGCAGCTTGCAGGGCCTCTCCTACGAGCAGTACTTC. This encodes CASSLQGLSYEQYF.

This sequence joins TRBV6-5 and TRBJ2-7; D remains ambiguous. V lost 8 bases to trimming and J lost 7 bases, with 18 bases between them. The CDR3 is 13 residues long. Germline CDR1 is MNHEY and CDR2 is SVGAGI. The CDR3 bases are TGTGCCAGCGCGAAAGACCCCTCGAGGGAGCAGTACTTC. Translating it yields CASAKDPSREQYF.

The gene calls are TRBV24-1 and TRBJ2-1; D gene ambiguous. Looked up from germline, CDR1 is KGHDR and CDR2 is SFDVKD. V was trimmed by 5 bases and J by 2 bases, leaving 15 bases between them. The CDR3 is 16 residues long. The CDR3 loop reads CATSVSRPEAYNEQFF. CDR3 in DNA: TGTGCCACCAGTGTAAGCAGGCCCGAAGCCTACAATGAGCAGTTCTTC.

Comment on this clone: The same CDR3 can be traced to other DNA sequences in this sample. The V gene is TRBV12-3 or TRBV12-4, the J gene TRBJ2-2; D uncertain. The CDR3 totals 11 residues. Trimming pared 5 bases from V and 8 bases from J, leaving 6 bases between. In DNA, the CDR3 is TGTGCCAGCAGTAGCTCGGGGGAGCTGTTTTTT. It encodes CASSSSGELFF.

V and J are TRBV10-2 and TRBJ2-3, with 9 nucleotides matching TRBD2. The CDR3 length is 14 residues. V was clipped by 6 bases and J by 2 bases; unmatched bases: 3. CDR1 and CDR2 (germline): WSHSY, SAAADI. The CDR3 here is CASRAGGLTDTQYF. The CDR3 nucleotides read TGCGCCAGCAGAGCGGGGGGACTCACAGATACGCAGTATTTT.

The CDR3 DNA follows: TGTGCCACCAGTGATAAACAGGGAAATAGCAATCAGCCCCAGCATTTT. Residues: CATSDKQGNSNQPQHF. The chain recombines TRBV24-1 with TRBJ1-5; perhaps TRBD1 as D (6 bases). Germline V gene data show CDR1 as KGHDR and CDR2 as SFDVKD. V gave up 3 bases and J gave up 0 bases, with 11 bases separating them. The CDR3 covers 16 residues.

This chain connects TRBV6-1 to TRBJ2-7; no clear D. Germline V gene sequence: CDR1 MNHNS, CDR2 SASEGT. V lost 0 bases and J lost 0, with 6 bases in between. This CDR3 contains 14 residues. The CDR3 sequence is CASSEARVSYEQYF. The CDR3, as DNA: TGTGCCAGCAGTGAAGCGCGCGTCTCCTACGAGCAGTACTTC.